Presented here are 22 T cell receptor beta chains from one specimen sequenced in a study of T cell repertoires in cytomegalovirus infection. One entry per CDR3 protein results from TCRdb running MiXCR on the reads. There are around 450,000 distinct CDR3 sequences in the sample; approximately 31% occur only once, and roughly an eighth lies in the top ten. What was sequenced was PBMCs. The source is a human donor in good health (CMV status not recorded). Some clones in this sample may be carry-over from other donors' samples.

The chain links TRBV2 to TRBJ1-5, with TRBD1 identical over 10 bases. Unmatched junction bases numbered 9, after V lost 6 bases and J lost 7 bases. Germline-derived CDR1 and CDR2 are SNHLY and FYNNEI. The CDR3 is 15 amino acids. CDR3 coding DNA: TGTGCCAGCAGCTCGGGACAGGGGACGATCCAGCCCCAGCATTTT. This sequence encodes CASSSGQGTIQPQHF. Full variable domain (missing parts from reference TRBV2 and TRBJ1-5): EPEVTQTPSHQVTQMGQEVILRCVPISNHLYFYWYRQILGQKVEFLVSFYNNEISEKSEIFDDQFSVERPDGSNFTLKIRSTKLEDSAMYFCASSSGQGTIQPQHFGDGTRLSIL.

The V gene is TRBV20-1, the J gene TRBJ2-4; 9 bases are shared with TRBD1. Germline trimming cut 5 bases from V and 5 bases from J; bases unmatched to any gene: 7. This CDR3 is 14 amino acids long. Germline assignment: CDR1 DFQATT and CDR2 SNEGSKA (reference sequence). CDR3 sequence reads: CSAWPGQGQNIQYF. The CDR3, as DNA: TGCAGTGCTTGGCCGGGACAGGGTCAAAACATTCAGTACTTC.

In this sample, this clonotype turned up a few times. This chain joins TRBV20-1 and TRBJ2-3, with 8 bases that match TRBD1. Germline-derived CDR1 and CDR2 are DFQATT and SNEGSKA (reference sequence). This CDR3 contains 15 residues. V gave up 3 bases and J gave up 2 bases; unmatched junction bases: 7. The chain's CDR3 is CSARGDRRFTDTQYF. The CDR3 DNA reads TGCAGTGCTAGGGGGGACAGGCGCTTCACAGATACGCAGTATTTT.

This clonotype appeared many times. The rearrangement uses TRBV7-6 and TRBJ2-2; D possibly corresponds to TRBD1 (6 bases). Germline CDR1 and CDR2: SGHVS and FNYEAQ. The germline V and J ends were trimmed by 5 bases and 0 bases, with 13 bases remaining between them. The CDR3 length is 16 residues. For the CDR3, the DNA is TGTGCCAGCAGCGAAGAGGGGGTCCCGAACACCGGGGAGCTGTTTTTT. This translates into CASSEEGVPNTGELFF. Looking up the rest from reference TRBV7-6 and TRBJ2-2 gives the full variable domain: GAGVSQSPRYKVTKRGQDVALRCDPISGHVSLYWYRQALGQGPEFLTYFNYEAQQDKSGLPNDRFSAERPEGSISTLTIQRTEQRDSAMYRCASSEEGVPNTGELFFGEGSRLTVL.

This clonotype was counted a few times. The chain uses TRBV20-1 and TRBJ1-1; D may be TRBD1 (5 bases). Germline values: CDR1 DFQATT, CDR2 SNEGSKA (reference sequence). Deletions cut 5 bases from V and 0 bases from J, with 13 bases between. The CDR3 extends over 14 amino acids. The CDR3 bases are TGCAGTGCTGGAGGACAAACCATGAACACTGAAGCTTTCTTT. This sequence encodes CSAGGQTMNTEAFF.

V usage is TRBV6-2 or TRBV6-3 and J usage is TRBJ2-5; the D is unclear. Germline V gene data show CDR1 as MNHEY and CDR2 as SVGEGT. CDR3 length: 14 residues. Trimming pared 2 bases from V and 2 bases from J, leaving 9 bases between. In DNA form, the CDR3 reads TGTGCCAGCAGTTACCACACCCGACAAGAGACCCAGTACTTC. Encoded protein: CASSYHTRQETQYF.

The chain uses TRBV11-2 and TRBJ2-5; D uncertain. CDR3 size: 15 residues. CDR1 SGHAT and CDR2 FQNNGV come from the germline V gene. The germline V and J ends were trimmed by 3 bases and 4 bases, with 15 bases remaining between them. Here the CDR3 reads CASSLKNPVGETQYF. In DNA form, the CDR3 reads TGTGCCAGCAGCTTGAAGAACCCGGTGGGAGAGACCCAGTACTTC.

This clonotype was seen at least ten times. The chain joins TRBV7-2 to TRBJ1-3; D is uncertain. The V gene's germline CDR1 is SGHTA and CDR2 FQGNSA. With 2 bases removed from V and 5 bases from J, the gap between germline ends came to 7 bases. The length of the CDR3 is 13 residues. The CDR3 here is CASSLRSRNTIYF. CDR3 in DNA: TGTGCCAGCAGCTTACGGAGCAGAAACACCATATATTTT.

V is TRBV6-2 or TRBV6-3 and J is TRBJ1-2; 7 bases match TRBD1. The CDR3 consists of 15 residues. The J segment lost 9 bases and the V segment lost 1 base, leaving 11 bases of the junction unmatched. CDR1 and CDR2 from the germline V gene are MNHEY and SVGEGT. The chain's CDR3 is CASSYFRTGRESYTF. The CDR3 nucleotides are TGTGCCAGCAGTTACTTCAGGACAGGCCGTGAAAGCTACACCTTC.

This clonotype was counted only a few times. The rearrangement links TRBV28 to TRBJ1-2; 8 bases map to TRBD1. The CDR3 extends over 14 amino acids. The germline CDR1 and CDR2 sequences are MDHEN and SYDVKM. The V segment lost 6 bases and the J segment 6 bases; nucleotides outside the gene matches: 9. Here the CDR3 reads CASRFVHRGNGYTF. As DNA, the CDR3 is TGTGCCAGCAGATTCGTACACAGGGGGAATGGCTACACCTTC.

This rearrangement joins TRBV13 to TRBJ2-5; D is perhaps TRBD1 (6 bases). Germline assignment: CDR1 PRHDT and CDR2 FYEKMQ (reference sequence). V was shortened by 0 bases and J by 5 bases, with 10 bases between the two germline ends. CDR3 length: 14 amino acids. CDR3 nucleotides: TGTGCCAGCAGCTTAGGCAGGACAGATGAGACCCAGTACTTC. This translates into CASSLGRTDETQYF.

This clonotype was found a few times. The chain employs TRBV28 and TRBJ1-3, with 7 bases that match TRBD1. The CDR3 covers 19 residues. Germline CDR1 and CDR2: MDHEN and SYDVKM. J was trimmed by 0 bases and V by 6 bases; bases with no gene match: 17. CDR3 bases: TGTGCCAGCAGCCCGAATCCGGGACAGCGTGGGGCCTCTGGAAACACCATATATTTT. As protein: CASSPNPGQRGASGNTIYF. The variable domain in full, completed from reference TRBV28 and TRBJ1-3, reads DVKVTQSSRYLVKRTGEKVFLECVQDMDHENMFWYRQDPGLGLRLIYFSYDVKMKEKGDIPEGYSVSREKKERFSLILESASTNQTSMYLCASSPNPGQRGASGNTIYFGEGSWLTVV.

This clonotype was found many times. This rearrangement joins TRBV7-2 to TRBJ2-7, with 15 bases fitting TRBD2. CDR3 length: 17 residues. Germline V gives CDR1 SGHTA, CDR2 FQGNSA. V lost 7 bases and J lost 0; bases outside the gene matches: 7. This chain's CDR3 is CASTSGLAGGPSYEQYF. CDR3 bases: TGTGCCAGCACCTCGGGACTAGCGGGGGGCCCCTCCTACGAGCAGTACTTC. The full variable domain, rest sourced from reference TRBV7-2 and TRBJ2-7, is GAGVSQSPSNKVTEKGKDVELRCDPISGHTALYWYRQSLGQGLEFLIYFQGNSAPDKSGLPSDRFSAERTGGSVSTLTIQRTQQEDSAVYLCASTSGLAGGPSYEQYFGPGTRLTVT.

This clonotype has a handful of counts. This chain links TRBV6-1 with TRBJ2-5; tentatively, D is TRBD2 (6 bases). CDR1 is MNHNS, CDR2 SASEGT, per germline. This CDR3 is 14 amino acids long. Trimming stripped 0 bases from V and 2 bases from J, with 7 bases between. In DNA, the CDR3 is TGTGCCAGCAGTGAAGCGGGGGGTCAAGAGACCCAGTACTTC. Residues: CASSEAGGQETQYF.

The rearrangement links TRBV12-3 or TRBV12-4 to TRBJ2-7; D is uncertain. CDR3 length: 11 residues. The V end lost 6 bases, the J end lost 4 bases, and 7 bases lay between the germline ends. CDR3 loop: CASRSQYEQYF. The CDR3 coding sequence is TGTGCCAGCAGGAGCCAGTACGAGCAGTACTTC.

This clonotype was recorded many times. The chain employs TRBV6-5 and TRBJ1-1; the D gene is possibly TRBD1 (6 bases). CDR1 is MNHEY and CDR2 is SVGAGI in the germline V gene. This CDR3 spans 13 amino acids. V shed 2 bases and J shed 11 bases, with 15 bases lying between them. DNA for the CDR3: TGTGCCAGCAGTTACGACGGTAGGGGGTTCGCTTTCTTT. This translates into CASSYDGRGFAFF.

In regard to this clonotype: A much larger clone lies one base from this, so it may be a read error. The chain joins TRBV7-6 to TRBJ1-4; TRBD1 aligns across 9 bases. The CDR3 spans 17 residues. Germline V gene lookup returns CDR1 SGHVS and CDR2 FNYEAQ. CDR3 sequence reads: CASSRAGTGRVGEKMFF. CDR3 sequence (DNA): TGTGCCAGCAGCCGAGCCGGGACAGGGAGGGTTGGTGAAAAAATGTTTTTT.

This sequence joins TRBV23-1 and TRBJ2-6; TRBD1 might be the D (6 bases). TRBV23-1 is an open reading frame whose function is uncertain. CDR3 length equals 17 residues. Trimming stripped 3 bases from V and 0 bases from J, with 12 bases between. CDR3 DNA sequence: TGCGCCAGCAGTCACGGACAGCGAAGCTCTGGGGCCAACGTCCTGACTTTC. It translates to CASSHGQRSSGANVLTF.

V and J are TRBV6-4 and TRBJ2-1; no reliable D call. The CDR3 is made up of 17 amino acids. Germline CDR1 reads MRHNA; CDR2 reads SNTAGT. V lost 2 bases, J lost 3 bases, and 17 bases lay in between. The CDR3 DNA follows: TGTGCCAGCAGTGACCCCTTAATCATCCCATACTACAATGAGCAGTTCTTC. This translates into CASSDPLIIPYYNEQFF.

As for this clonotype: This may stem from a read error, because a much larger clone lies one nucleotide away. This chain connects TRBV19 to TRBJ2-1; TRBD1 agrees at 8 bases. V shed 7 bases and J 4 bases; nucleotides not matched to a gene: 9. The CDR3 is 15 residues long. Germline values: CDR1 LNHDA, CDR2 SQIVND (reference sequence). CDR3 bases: TGTGCCAGTATTATTGACAGGGGTTCTTACAATGAGCAGTTCTTC. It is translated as CASIIDRGSYNEQFF.

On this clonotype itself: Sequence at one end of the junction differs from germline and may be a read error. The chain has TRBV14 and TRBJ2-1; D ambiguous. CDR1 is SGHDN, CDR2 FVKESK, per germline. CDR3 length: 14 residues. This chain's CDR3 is CASSQDLGRSEPFF. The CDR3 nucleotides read TGTGCCAGCAGCCAAGATTTGGGCCGGAGTGAGCCGTTCTTC. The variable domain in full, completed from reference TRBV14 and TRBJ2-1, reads EAGVTQFPSHSVIEKGQTVTLRCDPISGHDNLYWYRRVMGKEIKFLLHFVKESKQDESGMPNNRFLAERTGGTYSTLKVQPAELEDSGVYFCASSQDLGRSEPFFGPGTRLTVL.

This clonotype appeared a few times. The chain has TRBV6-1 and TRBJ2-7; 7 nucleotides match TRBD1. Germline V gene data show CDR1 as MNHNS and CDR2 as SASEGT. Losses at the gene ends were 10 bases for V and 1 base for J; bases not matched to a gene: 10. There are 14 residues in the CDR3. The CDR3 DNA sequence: TGTGCCACCGGGACAGTCCCCTTTTCCTACGAGCAGTACTTC. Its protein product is CATGTVPFSYEQYF.